This T cell receptor beta chain was captured by sequencing in a study of T cell responses to AZD1222 COVID-19 vaccine. The study's findings and limits: Among the donors, most were white British and more were female, and clonal diversity was possibly underestimated. Spike-specific TCR repertoires showed rising breadth and depth after two AZD1222 doses.

Produced via immunoSEQ multiplex PCR; TCRdb's table is partial and in-frame only. In the table there are about 110,000 clones, 89% of which are singletons. As regards this clone: The antigen is undetermined.

The material was peripheral blood, obtained 28 days after the second AZD1222 dose. This sequence originates from an adult who received the AZD1222 COVID-19 vaccine.

CDR3 in amino acids: CAGQPTFNTEAFF. Here the CDR3 DNA reads TGTGCCGGGCAACCGACGTTCAACACTGAAGCTTTCTTT. This chain joins TRBV30 and TRBJ1-1; the D is unclear. V lost 8 bases to trimming and J lost 2 bases, with 15 bases between them. The CDR3 is 13 amino acids. Germline lookup yields CDR1 GTSNPN and CDR2 SVGIG (reference sequence). Variable domain in full (rest from reference TRBV30 and TRBJ1-1): SQTIHQWPATLVQPVGSPLSLECTVEGTSNPNLYWYRQAAGRGLQLLFYSVGIGQISSEVPQNLSASRPQDRQFILSSKKLLLSDSGFYLCAGQPTFNTEAFFGQGTRLTVV.